This TCR beta chain was profiled in a study of T cells after posttransplantation cyclophosphamide. Regarding the study as a whole: Tissue-infiltrating T cells from skin or gut overlapped little with blood T cells. Later blood repertoires were often dominated by clones from the donor CD8+ memory compartment. After PTCy, TRB diversity resembled that of CNI/methotrexate controls.

V trimming: 7 bases; J trimming: 14 bases; junction bases outside the gene matches: 13. The CDR3 loop spans 13 amino acids. CDR1 is MNHNS and CDR2 is SASEGT in the germline V gene. Of note for this clone: No antigen is known for it.

Produced via immunoSEQ multiplex PCR; TCRdb's table is partial and in-frame only. The sample consists of about 7,600 clones, around 82% of them appearing once. A marrow graft followed busulfan-fludarabine conditioning, with cyclophosphamide on days +3 and +4. This clonotype was obtained from a female patient aged 35 to 55 who received an allogeneic stem cell transplant from a related donor, was CMV-positive, and had no GVHD. The graft donor may have contributed some T cells. The sample consisted of CD4+ T cells sorted from blood, taken 950 to 1,200 days after allogeneic stem cell transplant with posttransplant cyclophosphamide. The rearrangement joins TRBV6-1 to TRBJ2-5; 10 bases are a match to TRBD1. The chain's CDR3 is CASTPRGGTGVYF. CDR3 DNA sequence: TGTGCCAGCACTCCCCGTGGGGGGACAGGGGTATACTTC.